Below are 6 T cell receptor beta chains sequenced from a single sample in a study of blood T cell repertoires in COVID-19. TCRdb's table, derived via immunoSEQ multiplex PCR, lists solely in-frame clones and lacks some. Of some 350,000 clones in the sample, 80% to 90% are singletons; the top ten hold around 5%. What was sequenced was PBMCs or T cells enriched from blood (not recorded which). Every receptor here comes from a young man who had recovered from COVID-19.

This sequence joins TRBV5-1 and TRBJ1-6; D might be TRBD1 (5 bases). The CDR3 consists of 18 residues. V lost 2 bases and J lost 0, with 15 bases in between. CDR1 is SGHRS, CDR2 YFSETQ, per germline. CDR3 nucleotides: TGCGCCAGCAGCTTAAGGGGATCTCCGGACTCCTATAATTCACCCCTCCACTTT. Protein: CASSLRGSPDSYNSPLHF.

The J gene is TRBJ2-5, the V gene TRBV2; the match to TRBD1 covers 8 bases. Germline CDR1 SNHLY, CDR2 FYNNEI. V was clipped by 0 bases and J by 2 bases; unmatched bases: 8. This CDR3 has 17 amino acids. The CDR3: CASSEAPSWTGQETQYF. The CDR3 nucleotides read TGTGCCAGCAGTGAAGCCCCCAGCTGGACAGGGCAAGAGACCCAGTACTTC.

In the case of this clone: Other DNA sequences in this specimen translate into the identical CDR3. The chain uses TRBV5-8 and TRBJ2-7; D gene uncertain. The V and J ends lost 4 bases and 4 bases respectively, with 9 bases between them. Germline lookup yields CDR1 SGHTS and CDR2 YDEGEE. The CDR3 loop spans 12 amino acids. The CDR3, as DNA: TGTGCCAGCAGCCCGAGAGGTTACGAGCAGTACTTC. Amino acids: CASSPRGYEQYF. Full variable domain (missing parts from reference TRBV5-8 and TRBJ2-7): EAGVTQSPTHLIKTRGQQATLRCSPISGHTSVYWYQQALGLGLQFLLWYDEGEERNRGNFPPRFSGRQFPNYSSELNVNALELEDSALYLCASSPRGYEQYFGPGTRLTVT.

This chain uses TRBV6-4 with TRBJ1-4, with TRBD1 matching over 8 bases. The CDR3 totals 14 residues. The V gene end was trimmed by 6 bases and the J gene end by 4 bases; junction bases not matched to a gene: 4. Germline V gene data show CDR1 as MRHNA and CDR2 as SNTAGT. The CDR3 sequence is CASRGQELNEKLFF. Written as DNA, the CDR3 is TGTGCCAGCAGGGGACAGGAGCTTAATGAAAAACTGTTTTTT.

The chain is built from TRBV5-4 and TRBJ2-1, with 9 bases identical to TRBD1. The length of the CDR3 is 16 residues. Losses at the gene ends were 4 bases for V and 2 bases for J; bases not matched to a gene: 7. Germline-derived CDR1 and CDR2 are SGHNT and YYREEE (reference sequence). CDR3 region: CASSNDRGVPYNEQFF. The CDR3 coding sequence is TGTGCCAGCAGCAACGACAGGGGGGTTCCCTACAATGAGCAGTTCTTC. The full variable domain, with the rest looked up from reference TRBV5-4 and TRBJ2-1, is ETGVTQSPTHLIKTRGQQVTLRCSSQSGHNTVSWYQQALGQGPQFIFQYYREEENGRGNFPPRFSGLQFPNYSSELNVNALELDDSALYLCASSNDRGVPYNEQFFGPGTRLTVL.

V is TRBV27 and J is TRBJ1-4, with 8 bases matching TRBD1. The CDR3 consists of 15 residues. V gave up 4 bases and J gave up 8 bases; unmatched junction bases: 9. Germline assignment: CDR1 MNHEY and CDR2 SMNVEV (reference sequence). The CDR3: CASSSLQGVREKLFF. CDR3 sequence (DNA): TGTGCCAGCAGTTCGTTACAGGGGGTAAGGGAAAAACTGTTTTTT.